The 30 T cell receptor beta chains presented below share a single source sample, sequenced in a study of shared clonotypes between healthy human individuals. Data came from immunoSEQ multiplex PCR; TCRdb stores just in-frame clones and leaves some out. Seen here are approximately 740,000 clones, around 74% observed once, and the top ten hold 1.5% to 2%. Sequencing was carried out using memory CD4+ T cells sorted from blood. Subset here: CD45RA-negative fraction. The receptors come from a woman in her twenties or thirties in good health.

The chain combines TRBV7-2 with TRBJ2-1; 8 nucleotides line up with TRBD2. CDR3 length equals 15 residues. The germline gives CDR1 SGHTA, CDR2 FQGNSA. Losses at the gene ends were 4 bases for V and 4 bases for J; bases not matched to a gene: 6. The DNA of the CDR3 is TGTGCCAGCAGCTCTTCGGTAGCGGGATACAATGAGCAGTTCTTC. It translates to CASSSSVAGYNEQFF.

The genes are TRBV30 and TRBJ1-2; TRBD1 might be the D (5 bases). The CDR3 contains 13 residues. The ends were cut back, 0 bases at V and 4 bases at J, with 9 bases in the middle. Germline CDR1 is GTSNPN and CDR2 is SVGIG (reference sequence). Here the CDR3 DNA reads TGTGCCTGGAGTGTACGGGGCCGCTATGGCTACACCTTC. This sequence encodes CAWSVRGRYGYTF.

The genes are TRBV29-1 and TRBJ2-5; 7 nucleotides agree with TRBD2. This CDR3 contains 14 residues. With V trimmed by 1 base and J by 1 base, 3 bases remained unmatched. CDR1 is SQVTM and CDR2 is ANQGSEA in the germline V gene. The CDR3 is CSVEGPSGQETQYF. The CDR3 region has the DNA TGCAGCGTTGAAGGTCCTAGCGGCCAAGAGACCCAGTACTTC.

The chain uses TRBV2 and TRBJ1-2; tentative D call: TRBD1 (5 bases). V lost 8 bases, J lost 8 bases, and 15 bases lay in between. From germline, CDR1 is SNHLY and CDR2 FYNNEI. The CDR3 consists of 12 residues. CDR3 region: CASRISQGGYTF. The DNA of the CDR3 is TGTGCCAGCCGCATAAGTCAGGGCGGCTACACCTTC.

This chain connects TRBV2 to TRBJ2-4, with D perhaps matching TRBD1 (6 bases). From germline, CDR1 is SNHLY and CDR2 FYNNEI. The CDR3 length is 15 residues. V was pared by 6 bases and J by 2 bases, with 14 bases between. The CDR3 is CASRNDRWTKNIQYF. The CDR3 DNA reads as TGTGCCAGCAGAAACGACAGGTGGACCAAAAACATTCAGTACTTC.

With regard to this clone: A much larger clone sits a single nucleotide away, making a read error possible. This same CDR3 is encoded by further DNA sequences in the sample. The J gene is TRBJ2-3, the V gene TRBV5-1, with TRBD1 matching 8 bases. The trim removed 0 bases at V and 0 bases at J, leaving 3 bases unmatched. This CDR3 spans 16 amino acids. CDR1 and CDR2 from the germline V gene are SGHRS and YFSETQ. CDR3 nucleotides: TGCGCCAGCAGCTTGGGTCAGGGGGCGAGCACAGATACGCAGTATTTT. This gives the protein CASSLGQGASTDTQYF.

This rearrangement joins TRBV18 to TRBJ1-1, with no clear D. This CDR3 region has 13 residues. Trimming cost V 6 bases and J 5 bases, with 13 bases left between them. Per germline, CDR1 KGHSH and CDR2 LQKENI. This chain's CDR3 is CASSRAYGTEAFF. The CDR3 nucleotides are TGTGCCAGCTCGCGGGCTTATGGGACTGAAGCTTTCTTT.

The chain has TRBV28 and TRBJ1-2; D is uncertain. This CDR3 has 12 residues. Germline V gives CDR1 MDHEN, CDR2 SYDVKM. Trimming stripped 7 bases from V and 8 bases from J, with 14 bases between. CDR3 DNA: TGTGCCAGCACCCTAGGGATTGGGGGCTACACCTTC. Its protein product is CASTLGIGGYTF.

This clone was picked up a small number of times. The CDR3 nucleotides read TGTGCCAGCAGCCAAGATGAAGGGGTACACTATGGCTACACCTTC. Its protein is CASSQDEGVHYGYTF. The chain links TRBV14 to TRBJ1-2; D may be TRBD1 (5 bases). Trimming shortened V by 0 bases and J by 3 bases, and 11 bases separated the two germline ends. CDR1 is SGHDN and CDR2 is FVKESK in the germline V gene. The CDR3 is 15 amino acids.

V and J are TRBV5-4 and TRBJ1-3; 7 positions agree with TRBD1. The V and J ends lost 0 bases and 3 bases, in that order; junction bases with no gene match: 3. The CDR3 is made up of 15 amino acids. The germline gives CDR1 SGHNT, CDR2 YYREEE (reference sequence). The CDR3 reads CASSLGTGGGNTIYF. The CDR3 bases are TGTGCCAGCAGCTTGGGGACAGGTGGTGGAAACACCATATATTTT. Full variable domain (rest looked up from reference TRBV5-4 and TRBJ1-3): ETGVTQSPTHLIKTRGQQVTLRCSSQSGHNTVSWYQQALGQGPQFIFQYYREEENGRGNFPPRFSGLQFPNYSSELNVNALELDDSALYLCASSLGTGGGNTIYFGEGSWLTVV.

The chain carries TRBV4-1 and TRBJ1-4; D not certain. CDR1 is MGHRA and CDR2 is YSYEKL in the germline V gene. V shed 0 bases and J shed 4 bases, with 9 bases lying between them. The CDR3 length is 15 residues. Here the CDR3 reads CASSQESLGNEKLFF. CDR3 bases: TGCGCCAGCAGCCAAGAATCGCTGGGTAATGAAAAACTGTTTTTT.

This sequence joins TRBV15 and TRBJ1-5; D possibly corresponds to TRBD1 (5 bases). Between the trimmed V and J ends, which lost 5 bases and 3 bases, there was a span of 14 bases. The CDR3 runs to 15 residues. The germline V gene encodes CDR1 LNHNV and CDR2 YYDKDF (reference sequence). CDR3 in DNA: TGTGCCACCAGCTCCCCCGGGGGGAACAATCAGCCCCAGCATTTT. It is translated as CATSSPGGNNQPQHF. The full variable domain, rest sourced from reference TRBV15 and TRBJ1-5, is DAMVIQNPRYQVTQFGKPVTLSCSQTLNHNVMYWYQQKSSQAPKLLFHYYDKDFNNEADTPDNFQSRRPNTSFCFLDIRSPGLGDTAMYLCATSSPGGNNQPQHFGDGTRLSIL.

J is TRBJ2-3 and V is TRBV29-1; D is undetermined. There are 15 residues in the CDR3. Deletions cut 4 bases from V and 2 bases from J, with 16 bases between. The germline CDR1 and CDR2 sequences are SQVTM and ANQGSEA. CDR3 loop: CSVGAFDPITDTQYF. CDR3 nucleotides: TGCAGCGTTGGGGCCTTCGACCCGATCACAGATACGCAGTATTTT.

Comments on this clone: This CDR3 is also generated by other DNA sequences in the sample. The DNA of the CDR3 is TGTGCCAGCAGTTCCCCAGGGAGGGGCCAAGAGACCCAGTACTTC. It codes for CASSSPGRGQETQYF. The chain has TRBV28 and TRBJ2-5, with 7 bases that match TRBD2. The CDR3 covers 15 residues. The V gene's germline CDR1 is MDHEN and CDR2 SYDVKM. V trimming: 4 bases; J trimming: 1 base; junction bases outside the gene matches: 6.

There are many counts of this clone. V and J are TRBV28 and TRBJ2-2; D remains ambiguous. V was pared by 4 bases and J by 6 bases, with 9 bases between. The length of the CDR3 is 13 residues. Germline V gives CDR1 MDHEN, CDR2 SYDVKM. The CDR3 sequence: CASSSAISGELFF. CDR3 nucleotides: TGTGCCAGCAGTTCGGCAATTTCCGGGGAGCTGTTTTTT.

A word on this clone: Other nucleotide sequences from this sample produce the same CDR3. The chain is built from TRBV5-1 and TRBJ2-7; 7 nucleotides line up with TRBD1. The CDR3 extends over 13 amino acids. Germline loops: CDR1 SGHRS, CDR2 YFSETQ. With V trimmed by 4 bases and J by 3 bases, 4 bases remained unmatched. The CDR3 DNA follows: TGCGCCAGCAGCCCGGGGACAGTCTACGAGCAGTACTTC. Translating gives CASSPGTVYEQYF.

This clone was observed a few times. The chain carries TRBV4-2 and TRBJ1-5; D is uncertain. The CDR3 extends over 13 amino acids. V shed 0 bases and J shed 5 bases, with 5 bases lying between them. Germline CDR1 LGHNA, CDR2 YNFKEQ. The CDR3 DNA reads as TGTGCCAGCAGCCAAGATACCGATCAGCCCCAGCATTTT. Protein: CASSQDTDQPQHF.

This clone was detected a few times. The chain is built from TRBV30 and TRBJ2-7; D may be TRBD1 or TRBD2 (5 bases each). V lost 0 bases to trimming and J lost 6 bases, with 15 bases between them. Germline V gene data show CDR1 as GTSNPN and CDR2 as SVGIG (reference sequence). This CDR3 spans 14 amino acids. The DNA of the CDR3 is TGTGCCTGGAGTGTAAGTAGGTTGGGACCCGAGCAGTACTTC. This codes for CAWSVSRLGPEQYF.

This clone was detected ten times or more. The chain is built from TRBV19 and TRBJ2-6; unclear D gene. V was cut by 5 bases and J by 0 bases, with 11 bases left in between. Germline assignment: CDR1 LNHDA and CDR2 SQIVND (reference sequence). CDR3 length equals 16 residues. The CDR3 DNA is TGTGCCAGTAGTCCCGAGAGGACCTCTGGGGCCAACGTCCTGACTTTC. As protein: CASSPERTSGANVLTF.

The CDR3 coding sequence is TGTGCCAGCAGTTCGCGACAGGGATCAGGGGAGACCCAGTACTTC. As protein: CASSSRQGSGETQYF. V is TRBV28 and J is TRBJ2-5, with TRBD1 identical over 7 bases. With 4 bases clipped from V and 5 bases from J, the junction kept 10 bases outside the gene matches. Per germline, CDR1 MDHEN and CDR2 SYDVKM. CDR3 size: 15 residues.

This clone occurred a few times. The chain recombines TRBV5-3 with TRBJ1-1, with no clear D. TRBV5-3 is an ORF, with its function uncertain. This CDR3 has 16 residues. V was cut by 2 bases and J by 1 base, with 15 bases left in between. CDR3 in amino acids: CARSLVARGWNTEAFF. The CDR3 region has the DNA TGTGCCAGAAGCTTAGTCGCCCGAGGGTGGAACACTGAAGCTTTCTTT.

The chain has TRBV20-1 and TRBJ2-5; no definite D call. The CDR3 has 11 amino acids. Trimming cost V 2 bases and J 7 bases, with 8 bases left between them. Germline CDR1 DFQATT, CDR2 SNEGSKA (reference sequence). The DNA of the CDR3 is TGCAGTGCTAGAATGCGTGGGACCCAGTACTTC. Residues: CSARMRGTQYF.

This clone was observed a few times. The chain carries TRBV7-9 and TRBJ1-2; weak D call: TRBD1 (5 bases). The CDR3 is 12 amino acids. Per the germline V gene, CDR1 is SEHNR and CDR2 is FQNEAQ (reference sequence). The germline V and J ends were trimmed by 3 bases and 8 bases, with 10 bases remaining between them. The CDR3: CASSFTGAGYTF. Written as DNA, the CDR3 is TGTGCCAGCAGCTTTACAGGCGCGGGCTACACCTTC.

The V gene is TRBV14, the J gene TRBJ2-7, with 7 bases aligning to TRBD1. The CDR3 sequence is 15 residues long. The junction had 4 bases not matched to a gene; V was cut back by 1 base and J by 1 base. Germline CDR1 SGHDN, CDR2 FVKESK. CDR3 sequence: CASSQARQGSYEQYF. The CDR3 coding sequence is TGTGCCAGCAGCCAAGCCAGACAGGGATCCTACGAGCAGTACTTC.

The genes are TRBV6-1 and TRBJ1-1; no firm D call. The CDR3 extends over 13 amino acids. Per germline, CDR1 MNHNS and CDR2 SASEGT. V was shortened by 1 base and J by 1 base, with 4 bases between the two germline ends. This chain's CDR3 is CASSEVRNTEAFF. For the CDR3, the DNA is TGTGCCAGCAGTGAAGTGAGGAACACTGAAGCTTTCTTT.

This clone was counted once. Other DNA sequences in the sample encode the same CDR3. The chain uses TRBV5-1 and TRBJ2-1, with D possibly being TRBD2 (5 bases). Between the trimmed V and J ends, which lost 4 bases and 3 bases, there was a span of 8 bases. Germline V gene lookup returns CDR1 SGHRS and CDR2 YFSETQ. The CDR3 is 13 amino acids. The CDR3 protein is CASSLGSYNEQFF. CDR3 sequence (DNA): TGCGCCAGCAGCCTAGGGAGCTACAATGAGCAGTTCTTC.

The CDR3 DNA is TGTGCCAGCAGCCAATCTTCCGGGATCTATGAGCAGTTCTTC. Its translation: CASSQSSGIYEQFF. The chain recombines TRBV14 with TRBJ2-1; perhaps TRBD2 as D (5 bases). Deletions cut 2 bases from V and 8 bases from J, with 13 bases between. In germline, CDR1 is SGHDN, CDR2 FVKESK. The CDR3 is made up of 14 amino acids.

In this sample, this clone turned up a few times. This chain uses TRBV28 with TRBJ2-2; 11 nucleotides match TRBD2. In germline, CDR1 is MDHEN, CDR2 SYDVKM. This CDR3 spans 17 amino acids. Losses at the gene ends were 2 bases for V and 7 bases for J; bases not matched to a gene: 9. DNA for the CDR3: TGTGCCAGCAGTTTACTAGCGGGAGGCAGTATTGTCGGGGAGCTGTTTTTT. The encoded protein is CASSLLAGGSIVGELFF.

The V gene is TRBV28, the J gene TRBJ1-5; D unresolved. CDR1 and CDR2 from the germline V gene are MDHEN and SYDVKM. V was cut by 1 base and J by 0 bases, with 13 bases left in between. This CDR3 spans 17 amino acids. CDR3: CASSLFSGAYSNQPQHF. The CDR3 bases are TGTGCCAGCAGTTTATTTAGCGGAGCCTATAGCAATCAGCCCCAGCATTTT.

This clone was recorded only once. V gene TRBV27 combines with J gene TRBJ1-2; D perhaps matches TRBD1 (6 bases). The CDR3 is made up of 13 amino acids. Trimming left V 6 bases short and J 6 bases short, with 14 bases between. The germline V gene has CDR1 MNHEY and CDR2 SMNVEV (reference sequence). CDR3 region: CASRRQVSHGYTF. The CDR3 coding sequence is TGTGCCAGCAGACGACAGGTATCTCATGGCTACACCTTC.